What follows are 25 T cell receptor beta chains derived from one specimen sequenced in a study of regulatory T cells in long-lasting Graves disease. According to the study, TCR beta libraries were built with iRepertoire HTBI primers and CDR3-region Arm-PCR. One entry per CDR3 protein, called by TCRdb with MiXCR from the multiplex PCR reads. The top ten clones hold 13% of a sample with around 460,000 distinct CDR3 sequences, 22% of them seen once. Time point here: persistent/refractory GD, antithyroid drugs over 5 years with positive TRAb. PBMCs provided the RNA from which the TCR library was made. Sequenced material: peripheral blood mononuclear cells (PBMCs), taken when the disease was refractory, from a patient treated with antithyroid drugs. All receptors come from a female donor with Graves disease.

CDR3 DNA: TGCAGCACGCACCTCGGGGCTGGGGCCAACGTCCTGACTTTC. Encoded protein: CSTHLGAGANVLTF. The V gene is TRBV29-1, the J gene TRBJ2-6, with a tentative D call TRBD2 (5 bases). This CDR3 contains 14 residues. Germline values: CDR1 SQVTM, CDR2 ANQGSEA. V was cut by 8 bases and J by 2 bases, with 13 bases left in between. Drawing the rest from reference TRBV29-1 and TRBJ2-6, the complete variable domain is SAVISQKPSRDICQRGTSLTIQCQVDSQVTMMFWYRQQPGQSLTLIATANQGSEATYESGFVIDKFPISRPNLTFSTLTVSNMSPEDSSIYLCSTHLGAGANVLTFGAGSRLTVL.

This clonotype was seen at least ten times. J is TRBJ1-1 and V is TRBV28; D is uncertain. This CDR3 has 14 residues. CDR1 and CDR2 (germline): MDHEN, SYDVKM. Trimming left V 6 bases short and J 13 bases short, with 24 bases between. The CDR3 DNA sequence: TGTGCCAGCAGCACCCCACAAACATTTTCCCCCGGTTTCTTT. Encoded protein: CASSTPQTFSPGFF.

This chain joins TRBV9 and TRBJ2-5; D perhaps matches TRBD1 (5 bases). The CDR3 consists of 13 residues. CDR1 is SGDLS and CDR2 is YYNGEE in the germline V gene. V gave up 4 bases and J gave up 4 bases, with 11 bases separating them. CDR3 in amino acids: CASSKSGSETQYF. The CDR3 DNA follows: TGTGCCAGCAGCAAGTCAGGGTCAGAGACCCAGTACTTC.

The gene calls are TRBV5-1 and TRBJ2-7; D is ambiguous. V lost 0 bases, J lost 1 base, and 11 bases lay in between. CDR1 is SGHRS and CDR2 is YFSETQ in the germline V gene. This CDR3 comprises 15 residues. CDR3 loop: CASSLEGHHSYEQYF. CDR3 in DNA: TGCGCCAGCAGCTTGGAGGGCCATCATTCCTACGAGCAGTACTTC.

This clonotype has at least ten counts. V and J are TRBV12-3 or TRBV12-4 and TRBJ2-7, with D possibly TRBD2 on 5 matching bases. CDR3 length: 14 amino acids. V lost 2 bases and J 2 bases, leaving 10 bases between the germline ends. The CDR3 reads CASSLYSGTYEQYF. DNA for the CDR3: TGTGCCAGCAGTTTATACTCGGGGACCTACGAGCAGTACTTC.

This clonotype was picked up many times. The rearrangement links TRBV28 to TRBJ2-5, with TRBD1 identical over 10 bases. This CDR3 is built from 17 residues. Germline CDR1 MDHEN, CDR2 SYDVKM. With 5 bases clipped from V and 5 bases from J, the junction kept 14 bases outside the gene matches. CDR3 sequence (DNA): TGTGCCAGCAGTACGGCAATAATGGACAGGGGGAGGGAGACCCAGTACTTC. This codes for CASSTAIMDRGRETQYF.

This clonotype was observed at least ten times. The chain carries TRBV3-1 and TRBJ2-5; D is possibly TRBD1 (6 bases). Germline V lookup: CDR1 LGHDT, CDR2 YNNKEL (reference sequence). The length of the CDR3 is 14 residues. Trimming shortened V by 3 bases and J by 5 bases, and 13 bases separated the two germline ends. The chain's CDR3 is CASSQSGVRETQYF. Written as DNA, the CDR3 is TGTGCCAGCAGCCAGTCAGGGGTTCGGGAGACCCAGTACTTC.

This clonotype was seen many times. The chain joins TRBV5-1 to TRBJ1-2; D is uncertain. Per germline, CDR1 SGHRS and CDR2 YFSETQ. The CDR3 sequence is 14 residues long. Trimming removed 0 bases from V and 4 bases from J, with 10 bases in between. The CDR3 here is CASSLAGEAYGYTF. The CDR3 DNA follows: TGCGCCAGCAGCTTGGCCGGAGAGGCCTATGGCTACACCTTC.

This clonotype came up a few times. The J gene is TRBJ2-7, the V gene TRBV20-1; D is possibly TRBD2 (6 bases). Trimming shortened V by 8 bases and J by 1 base, and 21 bases separated the two germline ends. In germline, CDR1 is DFQATT, CDR2 SNEGSKA (reference sequence). The CDR3 sequence is 15 residues long. The CDR3 nucleotides read TGCAGTACCGCCCCGGGACTGGAAAAATCCTACGAGCAGTACTTC. It codes for CSTAPGLEKSYEQYF.

This clonotype was observed a few times. This chain joins TRBV6-1 and TRBJ1-1; D ambiguous. The ends were cut back, 4 bases at V and 11 bases at J, with 11 bases in the middle. The CDR3 covers 11 residues. The germline gives CDR1 MNHNS, CDR2 SASEGT. For the CDR3, the DNA is TGTGCCAGCAGTGTAACAGATAAGGCTTTCTTT. This encodes CASSVTDKAFF.

This clonotype was counted a single time. The chain recombines TRBV20-1 with TRBJ1-1, with D perhaps TRBD1 (5 bases). V was pared by 1 base and J by 4 bases, with 10 bases between. Germline CDR1 and CDR2: DFQATT and SNEGSKA (reference sequence). The CDR3 loop spans 13 amino acids. CDR3 sequence reads: CSARGTFLTEAFF. The CDR3 DNA reads TGCAGTGCTAGAGGGACATTCCTCACTGAAGCTTTCTTT.

This clonotype was seen a handful of times. The J gene is TRBJ2-5, the V gene TRBV28, with D unresolved. Trimming left V 10 bases short and J 3 bases short, with 9 bases between. The length of the CDR3 is 11 residues. Germline V gene data show CDR1 as MDHEN and CDR2 as SYDVKM. The CDR3 bases are TGTGCCACCCTTATGGAAGAGACCCAGTACTTC. Amino acids: CATLMEETQYF.

This clonotype has at least ten counts. J is TRBJ2-7 and V is TRBV27; no clear D gene. CDR1 and CDR2 (germline): MNHEY, SMNVEV (reference sequence). Trimming shortened V by 2 bases and J by 0 bases, and 8 bases separated the two germline ends. The CDR3 has 14 residues. The CDR3 sequence is CASSLRGYSYEQYF. The CDR3 DNA sequence: TGTGCCAGCAGTTTAAGAGGTTACTCCTACGAGCAGTACTTC.

This chain joins TRBV6-1 and TRBJ2-7; perhaps TRBD1 as D (5 bases). Looked up from germline, CDR1 is MNHNS and CDR2 is SASEGT. The CDR3 loop spans 14 amino acids. Trimming stripped 2 bases from V and 3 bases from J, with 11 bases between. The CDR3: CASSEFNRNYEQYF. The CDR3 DNA follows: TGTGCCAGCAGTGAATTTAACAGGAACTACGAGCAGTACTTC.

The rearrangement joins TRBV20-1 to TRBJ1-6, with 10 positions matching TRBD1. This CDR3 has 16 amino acids. Germline loops: CDR1 DFQATT, CDR2 SNEGSKA (reference sequence). V lost 2 bases and J lost 10; bases outside the gene matches: 11. CDR3 in amino acids: CSARTSRGQGISPLHF. The CDR3 coding sequence is TGCAGTGCTAGAACATCTCGGGGACAGGGGATATCACCCCTCCACTTT.

This clonotype has just a few counts. The rearrangement links TRBV30 to TRBJ2-7; TRBD1 matches 8 bases. Germline V CDR1 and CDR2: GTSNPN, SVGIG (reference sequence). The V gene end was trimmed by 3 bases and the J gene end by 6 bases; junction bases not matched to a gene: 4. This CDR3 region has 12 residues. CDR3 sequence (DNA): TGTGCCTGGAGCTGGACAGGGTCCGAGCAGTACTTC. It translates to CAWSWTGSEQYF.

V gene TRBV6-1 combines with J gene TRBJ2-4; D not resolved. The germline gives CDR1 MNHNS, CDR2 SASEGT. The length of the CDR3 is 13 residues. V gave up 9 bases and J gave up 0 bases, with 9 bases separating them. CDR3 sequence (DNA): TGTGCCAGAAGAAAACTAGCCAAAAACATTCAGTACTTC. Encoded protein: CARRKLAKNIQYF.

Many counts were recorded for this clonotype. The chain employs TRBV27 and TRBJ2-7; D perhaps matches TRBD2 (5 bases). The germline V gene encodes CDR1 MNHEY and CDR2 SMNVEV (reference sequence). The CDR3 has 13 residues. Trimming pared 5 bases from V and 6 bases from J, leaving 14 bases between. CDR3 in DNA: TGTGCCAGCAGTCCCTGGACTGGAGGCGAGCAGTACTTC. This sequence encodes CASSPWTGGEQYF.

This clonotype was seen repeatedly, ten times or more. The chain couples TRBV27 to TRBJ2-7, with D possibly TRBD2 on 6 matching bases. The V end lost 1 base, the J end lost 0 bases, and 16 bases lay between the germline ends. Germline CDR1 is MNHEY and CDR2 is SMNVEV (reference sequence). The length of the CDR3 is 17 residues. The CDR3 is CASSLFGAGRTSYEQYF. The CDR3 nucleotides are TGTGCCAGCAGTTTATTCGGGGCGGGACGGACCTCCTACGAGCAGTACTTC.

This clonotype has just a few counts. DNA for the CDR3: TGTGCCAGCTCGTCCCAGGGGGCGCACACTGAAGCTTTCTTT. This encodes CASSSQGAHTEAFF. The V and J genes are TRBV27 and TRBJ1-1, with 8 bases fitting TRBD1. V lost 8 bases and J lost 3; bases outside the gene matches: 8. The CDR3 runs 14 residues. Germline CDR1 reads MNHEY; CDR2 reads SMNVEV (reference sequence).

In its sample, this clonotype was seen once. The chain has TRBV4-2 and TRBJ1-5, with D possibly being TRBD1 (5 bases). The CDR3 is 19 amino acids. V was cut by 0 bases and J by 0 bases, with 18 bases left in between. Looked up from germline, CDR1 is LGHNA and CDR2 is YNFKEQ. In DNA, the CDR3 is TGTGCCAGCAGCCAAGAAGGAACAGGAGTCCTGTATAGCAATCAGCCCCAGCATTTT. Its translation is CASSQEGTGVLYSNQPQHF.

Notes on this clonotype: Its ends do not fully match the called genes, so a read error is possible. V and J are TRBV28 and TRBJ2-4; D gene uncertain. The closer fit of TRBJ2-1 to the DNA end suggests the J call may be wrong. This CDR3 contains 12 residues. The V gene's germline CDR1 is MDHEN and CDR2 SYDVKM. The DNA of the CDR3 is TGTGCCAGCAGCTTATTTCCCTATGAGCAGTTCTTC. Translation gives CASSLFPYEQFF.

This clonotype was counted at least ten times. The chain has TRBV14 and TRBJ1-2; D call uncertain. The CDR3 contains 13 residues. Trimming stripped 0 bases from V and 5 bases from J, with 7 bases between. The germline CDR1 and CDR2 sequences are SGHDN and FVKESK. The CDR3 sequence is CASSQDLSYGYTF. CDR3 sequence (DNA): TGTGCCAGCAGCCAAGATCTCAGTTATGGCTACACCTTC.

The chain recombines TRBV5-1 with TRBJ1-4; D is possibly TRBD1 (5 bases). The CDR3 is 14 amino acids. The V end lost 4 bases, the J end lost 3 bases, and 10 bases lay between the germline ends. Germline CDR1 is SGHRS and CDR2 is YFSETQ. CDR3 coding DNA: TGCGCCAGCAGCACGGGGGGTTCTAATGAAAAACTGTTTTTT. The encoded protein is CASSTGGSNEKLFF.

There are a few counts of this clonotype. V and J are TRBV2 and TRBJ1-5, with 9 bases aligning to TRBD1. In germline, CDR1 is SNHLY, CDR2 FYNNEI. The V gene end was trimmed by 7 bases and the J gene end by 11 bases; junction bases not matched to a gene: 12. This CDR3 contains 14 residues. The CDR3 sequence: CASTPGQGFRTQHF. The CDR3, as DNA: TGTGCCAGCACCCCAGGACAGGGGTTCCGGACCCAGCATTTT.